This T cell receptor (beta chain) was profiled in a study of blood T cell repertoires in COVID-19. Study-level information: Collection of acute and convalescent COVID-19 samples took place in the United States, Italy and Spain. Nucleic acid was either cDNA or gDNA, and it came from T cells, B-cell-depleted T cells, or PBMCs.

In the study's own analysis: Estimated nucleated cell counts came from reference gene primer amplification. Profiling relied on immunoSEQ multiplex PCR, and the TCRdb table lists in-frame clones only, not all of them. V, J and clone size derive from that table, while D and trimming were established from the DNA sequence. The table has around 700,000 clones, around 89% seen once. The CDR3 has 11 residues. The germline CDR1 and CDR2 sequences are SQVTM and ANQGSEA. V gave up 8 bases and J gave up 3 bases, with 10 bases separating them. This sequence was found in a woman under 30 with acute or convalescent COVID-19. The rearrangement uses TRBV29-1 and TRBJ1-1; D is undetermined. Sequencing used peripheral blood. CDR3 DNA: TGCAGCCACAAAATTTACACTGAAGCTTTCTTT. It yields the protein CSHKIYTEAFF.